The clone carrying this TCR beta chain was seen many times. Its antigen is not known. Time point reported: patch test 1, 2 weeks after DPC sensitization. Treatment meaning: therapeutic diphenylcyclopropenone sensitization with weekly scalp DPC. Unfractionated whole blood was the source of the extracted total RNA. The entry originates in a study of human T cells and chemical hapten exposure. Study outcomes and limitations: While controls formed fewer of them, expanded TCRs formed significantly more large CDR3 similarity clusters.

TCRdb reprocessed the RACE reads via MiXCR and lists one record per CDR3 protein. In the table there are about 70,000 distinct CDR3 sequences, approximately 9.4% of which are singletons. The CDR3 length is 16 residues. Germline CDR1 and CDR2: SGHVS and FQNEAQ. The V end lost 4 bases, the J end lost 7 bases, and 22 bases lay between the germline ends. The chain combines TRBV7-8 with TRBJ2-5, with a possible D match to TRBD2 (7 bases). Sequencing used whole blood, obtained in connection with sensitization to the hapten diphenylcyclopropenone (DPC). This receptor was taken from a woman aged 40 to 50 with alopecia areata. Some clones in this sample may be carry-over from other donors' samples. CDR3 in DNA: TGTGCCAGCAGCTGGGGAGGGGGTGACACCACGGGGACCCAGTACTTC. Encoded protein: CASSWGGGDTTGTQYF.